Below, 22 T cell receptor beta chains from the same sample are listed, as sequenced in a study of blood T cell repertoires in COVID-19. Sequencing used immunoSEQ multiplex PCR; TCRdb keeps in-frame clones, though not all of them. The sample consists of about 170,000 clones, approximately 86% of them appearing once. The sequenced material came from peripheral blood. These receptors were collected from a woman of 80 years or more with active or convalescent COVID-19.

V is TRBV19 and J is TRBJ2-2; TRBD2 agrees at 7 bases. The CDR3 sequence is 15 residues long. After removal of 6 bases from V and 0 bases from J, the junction contained 4 bases not matched to a gene. CDR1 LNHDA and CDR2 SQIVND come from the germline V gene (reference sequence). The DNA for the CDR3 is TGTGCCAGTAGCCCGCTAGCGGCGAACACCGGGGAGCTGTTTTTT. Residues: CASSPLAANTGELFF.

The chain combines TRBV20-1 with TRBJ1-5; D is ambiguous. Trimming cost V 3 bases and J 9 bases, with 21 bases left between them. The CDR3 totals 15 residues. The germline gives CDR1 DFQATT, CDR2 SNEGSKA (reference sequence). CDR3 protein: CSASHQDGFLGPQHF. The CDR3 DNA is TGCAGTGCTAGTCACCAAGACGGGTTCCTGGGGCCCCAGCATTTT.

This chain connects TRBV10-2 to TRBJ1-2; 7 bases match TRBD1. J was trimmed by 4 bases and V by 2 bases; bases with no gene match: 4. Germline values: CDR1 WSHSY, CDR2 SAAADI. The CDR3 has 14 amino acids. Here the CDR3 reads CASSEGTVGYGYTF. In nucleotides, the CDR3 is TGCGCCAGCAGTGAGGGGACAGTTGGCTATGGCTACACCTTC.

The chain links TRBV5-6 to TRBJ1-6; TRBD1 matches at 7 bases. The CDR3 consists of 16 residues. The trim removed 5 bases at V and 0 bases at J, leaving 5 bases unmatched. Germline loops: CDR1 SGHDT, CDR2 YYEEEE. The DNA of the CDR3 is TGTGCCAGCAGTTACAGGGGCCCCTCCTATAATTCACCCCTCCACTTT. As protein: CASSYRGPSYNSPLHF. Supplemented by reference TRBV5-6 and TRBJ1-6, the full variable domain reads DAGVTQSPTHLIKTRGQQVTLRCSPKSGHDTVSWYQQALGQGPQFIFQYYEEEERQRGNFPDRFSGHQFPNYSSELNVNALLLGDSALYLCASSYRGPSYNSPLHFGNGTRLTVT.

The chain recombines TRBV19 with TRBJ1-5; a weak D match, TRBD1 (6 bases). Germline loops: CDR1 LNHDA, CDR2 SQIVND (reference sequence). The CDR3 length is 17 residues. V was cut by 5 bases and J by 3 bases, with 20 bases left in between. CDR3 in DNA: TGTGCCAGTAGTTTCGGACAGTGGGGCACCCTCAATCAGCCCCAGCATTTT. Translating gives CASSFGQWGTLNQPQHF.

The sample holds a few counts of this clone. The chain uses TRBV6-5 and TRBJ2-1; 10 positions match TRBD2. Per the germline V gene, CDR1 is MNHEY and CDR2 is SVGAGI. CDR3 length: 14 amino acids. Germline trimming cut 7 bases from V and 2 bases from J; bases unmatched to any gene: 2. The CDR3 nucleotides are TGTGCCAGCAAAAGCGGGAGGGCCTACAATGAGCAGTTCTTC. It translates to CASKSGRAYNEQFF.

The V and J genes are TRBV30 and TRBJ1-1; D remains ambiguous. Trimming removed 4 bases from V and 6 bases from J, with 12 bases in between. There are 12 residues in the CDR3. Germline V gene lookup returns CDR1 GTSNPN and CDR2 SVGIG (reference sequence). In nucleotides, the CDR3 is TGTGCCTGGAAGAATGCGGGCTCTGAAGCTTTCTTT. Translated: CAWKNAGSEAFF.

The rearrangement links TRBV27 to TRBJ2-7; TRBD2 matches at 10 bases. CDR1 MNHEY and CDR2 SMNVEV come from the germline V gene (reference sequence). This CDR3 has 14 residues. J lost 3 bases, V lost 6 bases, and 5 bases had no gene match. The CDR3 reads CASRRTSGYYEQYF. The CDR3 nucleotides read TGTGCCAGCAGACGGACTAGCGGCTACTACGAGCAGTACTTC.

The chain carries TRBV2 and TRBJ2-7; D gene uncertain. The germline V gene has CDR1 SNHLY and CDR2 FYNNEI. Trimming left V 9 bases short and J 3 bases short, with 9 bases between. The CDR3 has 11 amino acids. The CDR3 DNA reads as TGTGCCAGTTCTTATTACTACGAGCAGTACTTC. Translating it yields CASSYYYEQYF.

This chain connects TRBV3-1 (or the pseudogene TRBV3-2) to TRBJ2-1, with 7 positions matching TRBD1. V was clipped by 5 bases and J by 4 bases; unmatched bases: 5. Germline CDR1 LGHDT, CDR2 YNNKEL (reference sequence). The CDR3 loop spans 14 amino acids. Written as DNA, the CDR3 is TGTGCCAGCAGCATCCGGGACAGATACAATGAGCAGTTCTTC. This gives the protein CASSIRDRYNEQFF.

The chain combines TRBV7-9 with TRBJ1-4, with D maybe TRBD1 (6 bases). This CDR3 has 15 amino acids. From germline, CDR1 is SEHNR and CDR2 FQNEAQ (reference sequence). V was pared by 1 base and J by 4 bases, with 10 bases between. CDR3 residues: CASSLVQGDNEKLFF. As DNA, the CDR3 is TGTGCCAGCAGCTTAGTACAGGGCGATAATGAAAAACTGTTTTTT.

This clone came up once. The chain couples TRBV10-3 to TRBJ1-4; no reliable D call. Germline lookup yields CDR1 ENHRY and CDR2 SYGVKD. This CDR3 has 15 amino acids. V was pared by 0 bases and J by 7 bases, with 12 bases between. CDR3 sequence: CAISESAEASEKLFF. The CDR3 DNA reads as TGTGCCATCAGTGAGTCGGCCGAGGCTAGTGAAAAACTGTTTTTT.

In its sample, this clone was seen a few times. The chain is built from TRBV28 and TRBJ1-4, with D unclear. Trimming pared 6 bases from V and 3 bases from J, leaving 17 bases between. The CDR3 is 16 amino acids. Germline V gene data show CDR1 as MDHEN and CDR2 as SYDVKM. CDR3 in DNA: TGTGCCAGCAGCTCTACTGGACGGGATTCTAATGAAAAACTGTTTTTT. Residues: CASSSTGRDSNEKLFF.

V and J are TRBV27 and TRBJ1-2, with 8 bases aligning to TRBD1. This CDR3 region has 14 residues. CDR1 is MNHEY, CDR2 SMNVEV, per germline (reference sequence). The V and J ends lost 4 bases and 8 bases, in that order; junction bases with no gene match: 9. This CDR3 reads CASSSAGQVGGYTF. The CDR3 DNA is TGTGCCAGCAGTTCGGCGGGACAGGTGGGAGGCTACACCTTC.

The chain combines TRBV6-5 with TRBJ2-7; 7 bases fit TRBD1. This CDR3 region has 13 residues. The trim removed 11 bases at V and 2 bases at J, leaving 9 bases unmatched. Germline loops: CDR1 MNHEY, CDR2 SVGAGI. DNA of the CDR3: TGTGCCTCGGGGAGAGGGACAGCCTACGAGCAGTACTTC. Amino acid sequence: CASGRGTAYEQYF.

There are a few counts of this clone. The rearrangement joins TRBV15 to TRBJ1-2; tentative D call: TRBD1 (5 bases). Germline loops: CDR1 LNHNV, CDR2 YYDKDF (reference sequence). V lost 5 bases, J lost 4 bases, and 14 bases lay in between. The CDR3 consists of 14 residues. The chain's CDR3 is CATSPRWGAYGYTF. CDR3 coding DNA: TGTGCCACCAGCCCCCGATGGGGCGCCTATGGCTACACCTTC.

This clone appeared a single time. V usage is TRBV15 and J usage is TRBJ2-1; 16 bases are a match to TRBD2. This CDR3 has 17 residues. CDR1 and CDR2 from the germline V gene are LNHNV and YYDKDF (reference sequence). Germline trimming cut 5 bases from V and 7 bases from J; bases unmatched to any gene: 8. The CDR3 nucleotides are TGTGCCACCAGCGGGGGGACTAGCGGGAGGGCCAGGAATGAGCAGTTCTTC. Its translation: CATSGGTSGRARNEQFF.

The rearrangement uses TRBV27 and TRBJ2-1; D is unclear. This CDR3 region has 14 residues. Trimming cost V 3 bases and J 6 bases, with 12 bases left between them. The germline V gene encodes CDR1 MNHEY and CDR2 SMNVEV (reference sequence). The CDR3: CASSFSVAVNEQFF. The CDR3 nucleotides are TGTGCCAGCAGTTTTTCGGTTGCGGTCAATGAGCAGTTCTTC.

The rearrangement joins TRBV5-4 to TRBJ2-7; D possibly corresponds to TRBD2 (6 bases). The germline V and J ends were trimmed by 4 bases and 4 bases, with 21 bases remaining between them. Germline assignment: CDR1 SGHNT and CDR2 YYREEE (reference sequence). This CDR3 contains 16 residues. The CDR3 bases are TGTGCCAGCAGCCCTTCCGGGGCGCGTGGGACTTACGAGCAGTACTTC. Residues: CASSPSGARGTYEQYF.

The genes are TRBV10-3 and TRBJ2-7; 9 bases match TRBD1. V trimming: 4 bases; J trimming: 4 bases; junction bases outside the gene matches: 8. There are 15 residues in the CDR3. Per the germline V gene, CDR1 is ENHRY and CDR2 is SYGVKD. CDR3 residues: CAISGPGQGRYEQYF. The CDR3 DNA follows: TGTGCCATCAGTGGCCCCGGACAGGGGAGGTACGAGCAGTACTTC.

The genes are TRBV28 and TRBJ2-1; 11 bases fit TRBD2. The CDR3 has 15 residues. The germline CDR1 and CDR2 sequences are MDHEN and SYDVKM. V shed 5 bases and J 9 bases; nucleotides not matched to a gene: 9. CDR3 loop: CASSLRTSGYGEQFF. The CDR3 coding sequence is TGTGCCAGCAGTCTGCGGACTAGCGGGTATGGTGAGCAGTTCTTC.

The chain is built from TRBV7-9 and TRBJ1-5; perhaps TRBD1 as D (6 bases). CDR1 is SEHNR and CDR2 is FQNEAQ in the germline V gene (reference sequence). V was cut by 5 bases and J by 2 bases, with 16 bases left in between. This CDR3 contains 16 residues. CDR3 DNA sequence: TGTGCCAGCAGCCCTGGGGGGGGGCCGGGCAATCAGCCCCAGCATTTT. Protein product: CASSPGGGPGNQPQHF.